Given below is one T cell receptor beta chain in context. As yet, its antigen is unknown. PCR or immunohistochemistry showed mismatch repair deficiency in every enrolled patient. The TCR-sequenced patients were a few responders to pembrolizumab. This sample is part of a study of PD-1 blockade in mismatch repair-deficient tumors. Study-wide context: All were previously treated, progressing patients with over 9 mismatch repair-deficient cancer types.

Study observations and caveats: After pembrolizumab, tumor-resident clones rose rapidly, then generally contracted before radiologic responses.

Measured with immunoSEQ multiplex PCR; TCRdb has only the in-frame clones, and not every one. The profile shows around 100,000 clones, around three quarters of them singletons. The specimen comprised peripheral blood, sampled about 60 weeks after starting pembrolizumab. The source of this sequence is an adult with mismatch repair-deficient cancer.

The CDR3 spells CAWSLGLIRSAFF. The CDR3 DNA follows: TGTGCCTGGAGTCTTGGTTTAATTAGGTCAGCTTTCTTT. The chain couples TRBV30 to TRBJ1-1, with D uncertain. The CDR3 is 13 amino acids. V was trimmed by 2 bases and J by 10 bases, leaving 17 bases between them. The germline V gene encodes CDR1 GTSNPN and CDR2 SVGIG (reference sequence).